Sequencing of this TCR beta chain was carried out in a study of cytomegalovirus exposure and HLA in healthy donors. The CDR3 is 17 residues long. CDR1 is SGHDT and CDR2 is YYEEEE in the germline V gene. V was pared by 4 bases and J by 5 bases, with 18 bases of the junction left unmatched. With respect to this clone: Its target is unknown.

Here immunoSEQ multiplex PCR was the method, and the copy in TCRdb shows in-frame clones only, minus some. The sample includes some 120,000 clones, 95% to 97% of them seen just once. General observations from the study: Per published reports, the classifier diagnosed cytomegalovirus status with high specificity and sensitivity. Most TCR sequences were rare, but some public TCRs occurred in many donors. That first-cohort TCR clusters tended to co-occur in the 95 to 150 validation repertoires was found in a later analysis. The study flagged 150 to 200 TCR beta chains as cytomegalovirus-associated.

The V call is TRBV5-6, the J call TRBJ2-7; TRBD1 aligns across 7 bases. The sequence came from a man aged 18-30 years in good health and CMV-seronegative. The sample comprised PBMCs. CDR3 sequence: CASSLPDRVYSSNEQYF. In DNA, the CDR3 is TGTGCCAGCAGCCTACCTGACAGGGTTTACAGTTCGAACGAGCAGTACTTC.